A single TCR beta chain is shown here with its context. These data belong to a study of blood T cell repertoires in COVID-19. At the level of the study: T cells, B-cell-depleted T cells, or PBMCs supplied cDNA or gDNA.

Per the original methods: Nucleated cell number was recorded as an estimate derived from reference gene primer amplification. Clones were sequenced by immunoSEQ multiplex PCR, and TCRdb holds only the in-frame ones, with some missing. Clonal size and the V and J genes are those of that table, whereas D and trimming came from the DNA. This sample has approximately 260,000 clones, with around 90% found just once. This CDR3 spans 15 amino acids. V was pared by 1 base and J by 5 bases, with 11 bases between. The germline CDR1 and CDR2 sequences are KGHSH and LQKENI. The chain is built from TRBV18 and TRBJ2-2, with unresolved D. This receptor was taken from a man aged 55-75 years who had recovered from COVID-19. Sample: peripheral blood. The CDR3 reads CASSPQRPLTGELFF. DNA for the CDR3: TGTGCCAGCTCACCACAGCGTCCCCTAACCGGGGAGCTGTTTTTT.